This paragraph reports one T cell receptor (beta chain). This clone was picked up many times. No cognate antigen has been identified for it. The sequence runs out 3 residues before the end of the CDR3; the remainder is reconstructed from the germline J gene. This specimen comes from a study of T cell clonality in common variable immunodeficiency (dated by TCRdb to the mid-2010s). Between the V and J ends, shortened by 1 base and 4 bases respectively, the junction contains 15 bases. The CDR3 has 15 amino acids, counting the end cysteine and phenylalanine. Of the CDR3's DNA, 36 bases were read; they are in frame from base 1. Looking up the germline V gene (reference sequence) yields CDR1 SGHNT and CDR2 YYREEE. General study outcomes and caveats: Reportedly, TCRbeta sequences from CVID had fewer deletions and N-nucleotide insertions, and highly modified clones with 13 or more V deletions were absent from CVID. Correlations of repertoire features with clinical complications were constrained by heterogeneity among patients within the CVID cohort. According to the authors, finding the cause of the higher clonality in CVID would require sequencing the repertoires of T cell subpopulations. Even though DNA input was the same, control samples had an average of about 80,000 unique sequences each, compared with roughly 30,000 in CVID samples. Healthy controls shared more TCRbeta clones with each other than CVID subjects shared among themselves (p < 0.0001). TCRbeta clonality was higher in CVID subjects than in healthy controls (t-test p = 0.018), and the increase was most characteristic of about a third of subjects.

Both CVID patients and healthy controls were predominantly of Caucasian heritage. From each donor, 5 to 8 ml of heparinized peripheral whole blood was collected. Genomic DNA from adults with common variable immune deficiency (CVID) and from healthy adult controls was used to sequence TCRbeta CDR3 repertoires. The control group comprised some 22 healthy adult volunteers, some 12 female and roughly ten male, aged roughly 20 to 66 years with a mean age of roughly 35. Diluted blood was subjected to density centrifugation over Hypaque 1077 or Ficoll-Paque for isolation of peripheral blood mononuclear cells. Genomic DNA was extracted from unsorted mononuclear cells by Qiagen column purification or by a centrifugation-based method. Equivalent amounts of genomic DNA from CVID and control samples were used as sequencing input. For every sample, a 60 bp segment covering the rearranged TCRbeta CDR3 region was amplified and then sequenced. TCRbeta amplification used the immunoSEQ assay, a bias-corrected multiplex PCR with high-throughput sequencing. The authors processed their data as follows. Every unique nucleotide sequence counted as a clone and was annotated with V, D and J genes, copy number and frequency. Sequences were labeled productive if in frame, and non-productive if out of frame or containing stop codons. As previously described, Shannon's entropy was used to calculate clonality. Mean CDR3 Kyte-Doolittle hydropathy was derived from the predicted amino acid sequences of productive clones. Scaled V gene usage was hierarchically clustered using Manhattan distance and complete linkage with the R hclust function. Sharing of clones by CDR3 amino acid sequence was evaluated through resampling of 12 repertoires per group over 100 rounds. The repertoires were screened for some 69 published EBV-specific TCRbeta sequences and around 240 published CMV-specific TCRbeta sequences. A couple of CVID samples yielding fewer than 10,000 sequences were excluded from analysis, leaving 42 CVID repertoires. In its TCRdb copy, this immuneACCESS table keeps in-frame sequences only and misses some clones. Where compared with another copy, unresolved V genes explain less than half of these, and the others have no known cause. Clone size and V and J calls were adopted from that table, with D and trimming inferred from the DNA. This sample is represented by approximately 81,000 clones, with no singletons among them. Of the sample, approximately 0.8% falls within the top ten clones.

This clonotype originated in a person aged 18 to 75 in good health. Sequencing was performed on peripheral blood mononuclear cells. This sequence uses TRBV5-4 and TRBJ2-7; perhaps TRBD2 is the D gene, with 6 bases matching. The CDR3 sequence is CASSLIRGGLYEQYF. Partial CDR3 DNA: TGTGCCAGCAGCTTGATCCGAGGAGGGCTATACGAG.